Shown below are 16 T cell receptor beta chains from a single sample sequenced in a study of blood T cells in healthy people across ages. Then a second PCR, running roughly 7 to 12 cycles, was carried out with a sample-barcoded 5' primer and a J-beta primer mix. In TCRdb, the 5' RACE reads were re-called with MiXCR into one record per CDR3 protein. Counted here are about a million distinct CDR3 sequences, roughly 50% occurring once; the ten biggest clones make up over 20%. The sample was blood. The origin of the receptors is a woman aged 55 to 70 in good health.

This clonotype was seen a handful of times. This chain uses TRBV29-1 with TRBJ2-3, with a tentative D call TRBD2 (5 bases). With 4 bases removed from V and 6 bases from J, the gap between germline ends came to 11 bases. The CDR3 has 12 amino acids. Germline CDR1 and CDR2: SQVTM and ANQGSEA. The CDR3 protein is CSVVRAADTQYF. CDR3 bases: TGCAGCGTTGTGAGGGCCGCCGATACGCAGTATTTT.

CDR3 in DNA: TGTGCCAGCAGCCGACCGTCACACACAGATACGCAGTATTTT. Its protein is CASSRPSHTDTQYF. V is TRBV12-3 or TRBV12-4 and J is TRBJ2-3; no clear D gene. V was pared by 6 bases and J by 2 bases, with 12 bases between. The CDR3 has 14 amino acids.

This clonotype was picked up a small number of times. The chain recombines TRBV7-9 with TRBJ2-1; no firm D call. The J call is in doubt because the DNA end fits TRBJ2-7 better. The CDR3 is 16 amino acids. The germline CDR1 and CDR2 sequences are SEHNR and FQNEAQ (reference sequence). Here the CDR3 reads CASSLWGSGSYNEQYF. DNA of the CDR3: TGTGCCAGCAGCTTATGGGGTTCGGGCTCCTACAATGAGCAGTACTTC.

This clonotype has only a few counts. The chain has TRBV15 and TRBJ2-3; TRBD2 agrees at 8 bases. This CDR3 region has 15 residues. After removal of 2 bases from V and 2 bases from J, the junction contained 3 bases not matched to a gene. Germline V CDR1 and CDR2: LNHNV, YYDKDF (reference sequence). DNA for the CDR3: TGTGCCACCAGCAGACTAGCGGGTTCCACAGATACGCAGTATTTT. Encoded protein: CATSRLAGSTDTQYF.

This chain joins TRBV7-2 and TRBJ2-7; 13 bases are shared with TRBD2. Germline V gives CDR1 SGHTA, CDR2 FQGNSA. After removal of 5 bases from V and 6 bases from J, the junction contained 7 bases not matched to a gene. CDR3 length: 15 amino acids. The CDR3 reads CASSKGTSGIAEQYF. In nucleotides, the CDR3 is TGTGCCAGCAGCAAGGGGACTAGCGGGATCGCCGAGCAGTACTTC.

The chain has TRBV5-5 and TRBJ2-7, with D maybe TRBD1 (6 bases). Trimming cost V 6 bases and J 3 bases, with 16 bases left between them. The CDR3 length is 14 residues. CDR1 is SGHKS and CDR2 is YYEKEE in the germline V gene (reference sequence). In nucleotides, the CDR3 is TGTGCCAGCACCCTCCCGGGACACCGCTACGAGCAGTACTTC. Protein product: CASTLPGHRYEQYF.

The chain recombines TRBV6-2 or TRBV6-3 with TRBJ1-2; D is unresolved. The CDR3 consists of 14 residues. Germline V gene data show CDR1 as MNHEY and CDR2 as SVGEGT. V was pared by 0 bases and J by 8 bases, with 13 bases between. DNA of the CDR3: TGTGCCAGCAGTTACTCGTCGGGGTACCGGGGCTACACCTTC. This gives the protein CASSYSSGYRGYTF.

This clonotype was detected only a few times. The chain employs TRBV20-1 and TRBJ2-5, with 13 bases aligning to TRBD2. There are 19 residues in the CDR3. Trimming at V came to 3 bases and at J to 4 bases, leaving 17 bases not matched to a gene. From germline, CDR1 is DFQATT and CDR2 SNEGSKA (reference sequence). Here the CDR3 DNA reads TGCAGTGCTAGCGATCCCTGGACTAGCGGGAGTTCTCTTCGAGAGACCCAGTACTTC. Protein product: CSASDPWTSGSSLRETQYF.

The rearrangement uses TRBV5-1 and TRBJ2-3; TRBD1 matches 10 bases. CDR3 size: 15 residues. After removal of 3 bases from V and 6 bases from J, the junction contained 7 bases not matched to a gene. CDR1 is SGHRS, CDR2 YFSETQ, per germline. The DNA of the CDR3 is TGCGCCAGCAGCTCCAGACAGGGGGCAGGGGATACGCAGTATTTT. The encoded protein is CASSSRQGAGDTQYF.

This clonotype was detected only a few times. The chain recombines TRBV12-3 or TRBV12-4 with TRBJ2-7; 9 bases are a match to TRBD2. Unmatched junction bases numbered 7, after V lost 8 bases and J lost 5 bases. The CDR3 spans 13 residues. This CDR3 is CASWGLALNEQYF. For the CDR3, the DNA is TGTGCCAGCTGGGGACTAGCTCTCAACGAGCAGTACTTC.

CDR3 coding DNA: TGTGCCAGCAGCTTAAACCCGGGACAGGGGGGTAATGAGCAGTTCTTC. This translates into CASSLNPGQGGNEQFF. V and J are TRBV7-9 and TRBJ2-1; 11 bases agree with TRBD1. Per germline, CDR1 SEHNR and CDR2 FQNEAQ (reference sequence). V lost 2 bases to trimming and J lost 7 bases; unmatched junction nucleotides: 7. The CDR3 runs to 16 residues.

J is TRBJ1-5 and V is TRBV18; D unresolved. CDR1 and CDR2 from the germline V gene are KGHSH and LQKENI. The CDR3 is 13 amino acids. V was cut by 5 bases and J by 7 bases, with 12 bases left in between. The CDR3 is CASSTSSGQPQHF. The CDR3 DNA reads TGTGCCAGCTCAACATCTTCTGGGCAGCCCCAGCATTTT.

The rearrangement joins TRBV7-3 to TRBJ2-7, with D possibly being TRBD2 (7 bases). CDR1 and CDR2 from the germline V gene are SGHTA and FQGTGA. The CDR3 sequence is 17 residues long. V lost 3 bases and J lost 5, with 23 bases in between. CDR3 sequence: CASSFRPLGGALDEQYF. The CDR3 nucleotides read TGTGCCAGCAGCTTCCGCCCGTTGGGGGGGGCGCTCGACGAGCAGTACTTC.

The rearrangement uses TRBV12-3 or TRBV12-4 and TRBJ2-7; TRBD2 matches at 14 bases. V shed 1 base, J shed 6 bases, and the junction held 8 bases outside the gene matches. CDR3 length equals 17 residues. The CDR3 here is CASSLGLAGGNLREQYF. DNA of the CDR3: TGTGCCAGCAGTTTAGGACTAGCGGGAGGGAACCTCCGCGAGCAGTACTTC.

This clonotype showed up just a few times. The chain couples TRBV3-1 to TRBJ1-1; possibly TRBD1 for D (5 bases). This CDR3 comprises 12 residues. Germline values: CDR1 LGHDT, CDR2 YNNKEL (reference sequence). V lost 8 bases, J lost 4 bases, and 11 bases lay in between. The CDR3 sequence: CASRSTVTEAFF. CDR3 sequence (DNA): TGTGCCAGCCGCTCGACAGTCACTGAAGCTTTCTTT.

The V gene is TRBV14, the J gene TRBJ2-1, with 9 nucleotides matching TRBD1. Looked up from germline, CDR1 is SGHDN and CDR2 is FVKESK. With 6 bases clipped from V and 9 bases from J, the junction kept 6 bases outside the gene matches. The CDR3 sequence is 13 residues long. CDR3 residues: CASSRYRGREQFF. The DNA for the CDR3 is TGTGCCAGCAGTCGCTACAGGGGGCGTGAGCAGTTCTTC. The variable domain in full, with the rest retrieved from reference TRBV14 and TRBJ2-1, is EAGVTQFPSHSVIEKGQTVTLRCDPISGHDNLYWYRRVMGKEIKFLLHFVKESKQDESGMPNNRFLAERTGGTYSTLKVQPAELEDSGVYFCASSRYRGREQFFGPGTRLTVL.